Below are 9 T cell receptor beta chains sequenced from a single sample in a study of cytotoxic CD8 clonotypes in ibrutinib-treated CLL. Repertoires were generated with immunoSEQ multiplex PCR, while TCRdb's copy carries only in-frame clones and drops some. The data show some 350,000 clones, over 60% seen once. Specimen: PBMCs, collected after 36 months of ibrutinib treatment. All receptors come from a human donor with chronic lymphocytic leukemia.

V and J are TRBV2 and TRBJ2-7; D is ambiguous. The ends were cut back, 6 bases at V and 3 bases at J, with 9 bases in the middle. This CDR3 comprises 12 residues. Per the germline V gene, CDR1 is SNHLY and CDR2 is FYNNEI. The DNA for the CDR3 is TGTGCCAGCAGGAAGGGCTTCTACGAGCAGTACTTC. It yields the protein CASRKGFYEQYF.

V and J are TRBV9 and TRBJ1-2; D call uncertain. Germline values: CDR1 SGDLS, CDR2 YYNGEE. The germline V and J ends were trimmed by 4 bases and 0 bases, with 25 bases remaining between them. The CDR3 extends over 19 amino acids. The CDR3 DNA reads TGTGCCAGCAGCCCCAAACAGATCAGTATGGTGGCTTCTAACTATGGCTACACCTTC. The encoded protein is CASSPKQISMVASNYGYTF.

V and J are TRBV7-9 and TRBJ2-7; 7 nucleotides align to TRBD2. The CDR3 runs to 14 residues. Germline-derived CDR1 and CDR2 are SEHNR and FQNEAQ (reference sequence). Unmatched junction bases numbered 4, after V lost 1 base and J lost 4 bases. The CDR3: CASSLGAGSYEQYF. In DNA form, the CDR3 reads TGTGCCAGCAGCTTAGGAGCGGGAAGTTACGAGCAGTACTTC.

This chain links TRBV6-5 with TRBJ2-1, with 10 bases identical to TRBD2. This CDR3 spans 14 amino acids. Germline V CDR1 and CDR2: MNHEY, SVGAGI. J lost 5 bases, V lost 5 bases, and 3 bases had no gene match. The CDR3 sequence: CASSSLAGDNEQFF. The CDR3 nucleotides are TGTGCCAGCAGTAGTCTAGCGGGGGACAATGAGCAGTTCTTC.

This clone was seen more than once but under ten times. CDR3 sequence reads: CASSINRGSPLHF. The CDR3 region has the DNA TGTGCCAGTAGTATAAACAGGGGTTCACCCCTCCACTTT. The V and J genes are TRBV19 and TRBJ1-6; TRBD1 aligns across 7 bases. V shed 2 bases and J 9 bases; nucleotides not matched to a gene: 1. This CDR3 has 13 residues. Germline-derived CDR1 and CDR2 are LNHDA and SQIVND (reference sequence).

The chain couples TRBV19 to TRBJ2-7; TRBD1 aligns across 9 bases. This CDR3 has 17 amino acids. The trim removed 1 base at V and 1 base at J, leaving 8 bases unmatched. CDR1 is LNHDA and CDR2 is SQIVND in the germline V gene (reference sequence). The DNA of the CDR3 is TGTGCCAGTAGTATAGCCGACACAGGGGGCATGTCCTACGAGCAGTACTTC. Amino acid sequence: CASSIADTGGMSYEQYF.

J is TRBJ2-3 and V is TRBV6-4; 8 bases map to TRBD1. The germline V gene encodes CDR1 MRHNA and CDR2 SNTAGT. The CDR3 totals 15 residues. Trimming took 2 bases from V and 5 from J; bases not matched to a gene: 6. The CDR3 protein is CASSDQPGGLDTQYF. The CDR3 bases are TGTGCCAGCAGTGACCAACCAGGGGGCTTAGATACGCAGTATTTT.

CDR3 sequence reads: CASSFAGGGGANVLTF. The DNA for the CDR3 is TGTGCCAGCAGCTTTGCAGGGGGCGGTGGGGCCAACGTCCTGACTTTC. The chain couples TRBV7-9 to TRBJ2-6, with TRBD1 matching 8 bases. V was clipped by 3 bases and J by 3 bases; unmatched bases: 4. Germline CDR1 reads SEHNR; CDR2 reads FQNEAQ (reference sequence). CDR3 length equals 16 residues.

This clone occurred once. V gene TRBV19 combines with J gene TRBJ1-2, with a possible D match to TRBD1 (6 bases). The V gene lost 3 bases and the J gene lost 3 bases, with 17 bases spanning the gap. This CDR3 region has 16 residues. Germline V lookup: CDR1 LNHDA, CDR2 SQIVND (reference sequence). The CDR3 loop is CASSIPSLTGHYGYTF. CDR3 sequence (DNA): TGTGCCAGTAGTATCCCCTCTTTGACAGGCCACTATGGCTACACCTTC. Full variable domain (missing parts from reference TRBV19 and TRBJ1-2): DGGITQSPKYLFRKEGQNVTLSCEQNLNHDAMYWYRQDPGQGLRLIYYSQIVNDFQKGDIAEGYSVSREKKESFPLTVTSAQKNPTAFYLCASSIPSLTGHYGYTFGSGTRLTVV.